Shown below are 29 T cell receptor beta chains from a single sample sequenced in a study of blood T cell repertoires in COVID-19. TCRdb's copy holds only in-frame clones and misses some; the assay was immunoSEQ multiplex PCR. The sample shows around 50,000 clones, 78% of them seen only once. The sequenced sample consisted of PBMCs or T cells enriched from blood (not recorded which). The receptor set was obtained from a woman aged 45 to 65 with acute COVID-19.

This chain connects TRBV18 to TRBJ2-3; 9 bases agree with TRBD2. Per the germline V gene, CDR1 is KGHSH and CDR2 is LQKENI. The CDR3 runs 15 residues. Germline trimming cut 4 bases from V and 3 bases from J; bases unmatched to any gene: 5. The CDR3 region is CASSQLAGGTDTQYF. The CDR3 coding sequence is TGTGCCAGCTCACAACTAGCGGGTGGGACAGATACGCAGTATTTT.

For this clone: At one end, the junction sequence differs from germline, possibly due to a read error. The chain combines TRBV5-6 with TRBJ1-5; unclear D gene. CDR3 size: 15 residues. CDR1 is SGHDT and CDR2 is YYEEEE in the germline V gene. DNA of the CDR3: TGTGCCAGCACCTTGTGGGCGTCCGGCAATCAGCCCCAGCATTTT. It codes for CASTLWASGNQPQHF.

This clone came up a few times. V gene TRBV11-2 combines with J gene TRBJ2-2; 13 bases are a match to TRBD2. J lost 5 bases, V lost 5 bases, and 5 bases had no gene match. This CDR3 comprises 16 residues. Germline CDR1 and CDR2: SGHAT and FQNNGV. The chain's CDR3 is CASSDTGLAGTGELFF. CDR3 DNA sequence: TGTGCCAGCAGCGACACGGGACTAGCGGGAACCGGGGAGCTGTTTTTT. Full variable domain (missing parts from reference TRBV11-2 and TRBJ2-2): EAGVAQSPRYKIIEKRQSVAFWCNPISGHATLYWYQQILGQGPKLLIQFQNNGVVDDSQLPKDRFSAERLKGVDSTLKIQPAKLEDSAVYLCASSDTGLAGTGELFFGEGSRLTVL.

The chain couples TRBV19 to TRBJ2-2, with 7 bases matching TRBD1. The CDR3 spans 17 residues. Germline CDR1 is LNHDA and CDR2 is SQIVND (reference sequence). After removal of 5 bases from V and 4 bases from J, the junction contained 13 bases not matched to a gene. The CDR3 sequence is CASSGVRQGRRTGELFF. The CDR3 DNA reads TGTGCCAGTAGTGGGGTGCGACAGGGCCGGCGCACCGGGGAGCTGTTTTTT.

The chain joins TRBV14 to TRBJ2-1; 15 bases line up with TRBD2. The CDR3 extends over 18 amino acids. Germline V gene lookup returns CDR1 SGHDN and CDR2 FVKESK. J lost 12 bases, V lost 3 bases, and 15 bases had no gene match. The CDR3 region is CASSQLSRTSGGARGQFF. Written as DNA, the CDR3 is TGTGCCAGCAGCCAGCTCTCCCGGACTAGCGGGGGGGCCAGAGGGCAGTTCTTC. Full variable domain (remainder filled in from reference TRBV14 and TRBJ2-1): EAGVTQFPSHSVIEKGQTVTLRCDPISGHDNLYWYRRVMGKEIKFLLHFVKESKQDESGMPNNRFLAERTGGTYSTLKVQPAELEDSGVYFCASSQLSRTSGGARGQFFGPGTRLTVL.

The chain combines TRBV2 with TRBJ2-2; D perhaps matches TRBD2 (7 bases). The V gene's germline CDR1 is SNHLY and CDR2 FYNNEI. The V end lost 2 bases, the J end lost 6 bases, and 16 bases lay between the germline ends. The CDR3 sequence is 16 residues long. CDR3 sequence: CASSELGGRTSGELFF. The CDR3 DNA sequence: TGTGCCAGCAGTGAATTGGGGGGGCGTACATCCGGGGAGCTGTTTTTT.

This chain joins TRBV29-1 and TRBJ2-5; TRBD2 agrees at 8 bases. Germline assignment: CDR1 SQVTM and CDR2 ANQGSEA. The CDR3 length is 10 residues. The ends lost 8 bases at V and 7 bases at J; junction bases unmatched: 3. The CDR3 DNA follows: TGCAGCTTCAGCGGGGGGACCCAGTACTTC. Its protein is CSFSGGTQYF.

The genes are TRBV10-3 and TRBJ1-4; tentative D call: TRBD1 (5 bases). The CDR3 is 14 residues long. Germline V gene lookup returns CDR1 ENHRY and CDR2 SYGVKD. V lost 2 bases and J 5 bases, leaving 9 bases between the germline ends. The CDR3 here is CAISEQGGNEKLFF. In DNA, the CDR3 is TGTGCCATCAGTGAGCAGGGTGGGAATGAAAAACTGTTTTTT.

This chain joins TRBV6-5 and TRBJ1-5; tentative D call: TRBD1 (5 bases). This CDR3 contains 12 residues. Trimming took off 8 bases at V and 7 bases at J, with 12 bases between the two ends. In germline, CDR1 is MNHEY, CDR2 SVGAGI. The DNA of the CDR3 is TGTGCCAGCCGGGGGGAGGACCAGCCCCAGCATTTT. This codes for CASRGEDQPQHF.

J is TRBJ2-7 and V is TRBV9; D is uncertain. The CDR3 covers 11 residues. The germline V and J ends were trimmed by 5 bases and 2 bases, with 5 bases remaining between them. Per the germline V gene, CDR1 is SGDLS and CDR2 is YYNGEE. This CDR3 reads CASSAAYEQYF. DNA for the CDR3: TGTGCCAGCAGTGCGGCCTACGAGCAGTACTTC.

This clone was counted once. The gene calls are TRBV2 and TRBJ2-7; the match to TRBD2 covers 8 bases. The CDR3 is made up of 15 amino acids. Per the germline V gene, CDR1 is SNHLY and CDR2 is FYNNEI. V gave up 1 base and J gave up 3 bases; unmatched junction bases: 5. CDR3 nucleotides: TGTGCCAGCAGTGAAGACATTAGCGGGGTCTACGAGCAGTACTTC. It translates to CASSEDISGVYEQYF.

This clone appeared a single time. The chain recombines TRBV5-1 with TRBJ2-1, with 10 nucleotides matching TRBD2. V shed 6 bases and J 9 bases; nucleotides not matched to a gene: 12. The CDR3 runs to 15 residues. Germline V CDR1 and CDR2: SGHRS, YFSETQ. The CDR3 region has the DNA TGCGCCAGCAACACTTGGACTAGCGGCCGGGCTGAGCAGTTCTTC. Translation gives CASNTWTSGRAEQFF.

This chain connects TRBV7-8 to TRBJ1-1; no firm D call. This CDR3 has 13 residues. Germline CDR1 SGHVS, CDR2 FQNEAQ. With 2 bases removed from V and 1 base from J, the gap between germline ends came to 5 bases. CDR3 loop: CASSLTRNTEAFF. The CDR3 nucleotides read TGTGCCAGCAGCTTAACCAGGAACACTGAAGCTTTCTTT.

The chain couples TRBV19 to TRBJ2-5, with 7 nucleotides matching TRBD1. After removal of 3 bases from V and 2 bases from J, the junction contained 6 bases not matched to a gene. The CDR3 extends over 15 amino acids. Germline V gene sequence: CDR1 LNHDA, CDR2 SQIVND (reference sequence). This chain's CDR3 is CASSMTGNRQETQYF. The CDR3 DNA reads as TGTGCCAGTAGTATGACAGGGAATCGACAAGAGACCCAGTACTTC.

This chain joins TRBV3-1 (or the pseudogene TRBV3-2) and TRBJ2-3; the match to TRBD2 covers 10 bases. With V trimmed by 4 bases and J by 5 bases, 9 bases remained unmatched. The germline V gene has CDR1 LGHDT and CDR2 YNNKEL (reference sequence). The CDR3 extends over 16 amino acids. The CDR3 loop reads CASSLRSGGRVDTQYF. The CDR3 nucleotides are TGTGCCAGCAGCCTGCGTAGCGGGGGGCGTGTAGATACGCAGTATTTT.

This clone was counted only a few times. This chain links TRBV28 with TRBJ1-2; weak D call: TRBD1 (5 bases). This CDR3 contains 15 residues. V was shortened by 6 bases and J by 8 bases, with 22 bases between the two germline ends. CDR1 and CDR2 from the germline V gene are MDHEN and SYDVKM. CDR3 coding DNA: TGTGCCAGCAGGGAAGAAAGGGGCAGACGCCGGGGCTACACCTTC. This sequence encodes CASREERGRRRGYTF.

The rearrangement joins TRBV5-1 to TRBJ1-1; possibly TRBD1 for D (5 bases). Germline CDR1 reads SGHRS; CDR2 reads YFSETQ. V lost 4 bases and J 0 bases, leaving 10 bases between the germline ends. The CDR3 loop spans 14 amino acids. The CDR3 loop reads CASSPGTLNTEAFF. The CDR3 nucleotides are TGCGCCAGCAGCCCCGGGACTTTGAACACTGAAGCTTTCTTT.

The rearrangement joins TRBV6-5 to TRBJ1-2; tentatively, D is TRBD1 (6 bases). V was pared by 5 bases and J by 5 bases, with 18 bases between. This CDR3 contains 15 residues. Germline V gene data show CDR1 as MNHEY and CDR2 as SVGAGI. The CDR3 DNA follows: TGTGCCAGCAGTAACGACAGGCTCACCCGGTATGGCTACACCTTC. It codes for CASSNDRLTRYGYTF.

This chain links TRBV19 with TRBJ2-2; D may be TRBD2 (5 bases). The CDR3 extends over 14 amino acids. Germline-derived CDR1 and CDR2 are LNHDA and SQIVND (reference sequence). The V end was cut by 3 bases, the J end by 3 bases, with 8 bases between. CDR3 DNA: TGTGCCAGTAGTATGCGGGTAGACACCGGGGAGCTGTTTTTT. The encoded protein is CASSMRVDTGELFF.

The chain carries TRBV2 and TRBJ1-2; D may be TRBD1 (6 bases). There are 15 residues in the CDR3. The germline V gene encodes CDR1 SNHLY and CDR2 FYNNEI. The V end lost 4 bases, the J end lost 5 bases, and 17 bases lay between the germline ends. CDR3 nucleotides: TGTGCCAGCAGTGGACCACAGGGAGCATGGTATGGCTACACCTTC. This gives the protein CASSGPQGAWYGYTF.

The chain uses TRBV7-8 and TRBJ2-2; tentative D call: TRBD2 (6 bases). The CDR3 is 13 amino acids. V was trimmed by 5 bases and J by 5 bases, leaving 9 bases between them. Germline V gene lookup returns CDR1 SGHVS and CDR2 FQNEAQ. The CDR3: CASSLRETGELFF. The CDR3 nucleotides are TGTGCCAGCAGCCTACGGGAGACCGGGGAGCTGTTTTTT.

The chain couples TRBV9 to TRBJ2-3; 8 bases are shared with TRBD2. Trimming cost V 5 bases and J 4 bases; bases outside gene matches: 12. The germline gives CDR1 SGDLS, CDR2 YYNGEE. The CDR3 is 16 amino acids. The CDR3 reads CASRAHRGGGADTQYF. CDR3 nucleotides: TGTGCCAGCAGGGCACATCGGGGGGGCGGAGCAGATACGCAGTATTTT.

V and J are TRBV5-4 and TRBJ1-4; D possibly corresponds to TRBD1 (6 bases). V was trimmed by 5 bases and J by 9 bases, leaving 20 bases between them. This CDR3 has 15 residues. Per germline, CDR1 SGHNT and CDR2 YYREEE (reference sequence). The CDR3 protein is CASSTAATQGKKLFF. CDR3 coding DNA: TGTGCCAGCAGTACAGCGGCTACTCAGGGGAAAAAACTGTTTTTT.

In this sample, this clone turned up a few times. The V gene is TRBV9, the J gene TRBJ2-3; maybe TRBD2 (6 bases). Germline lookup yields CDR1 SGDLS and CDR2 YYNGEE. V was trimmed by 2 bases and J by 2 bases, leaving 9 bases between them. The CDR3 extends over 14 amino acids. DNA for the CDR3: TGTGCCAGCAGCGTTAGCGGCCACACAGATACGCAGTATTTT. Translated: CASSVSGHTDTQYF.

V gene TRBV28 combines with J gene TRBJ1-6, with D unclear. Germline values: CDR1 MDHEN, CDR2 SYDVKM. This CDR3 is 15 amino acids long. Trimming cost V 7 bases and J 3 bases, with 13 bases left between them. The CDR3 reads CASNLIQNYNSPLHF. The CDR3 coding sequence is TGTGCCAGCAATCTTATACAGAACTATAATTCACCCCTCCACTTT.

The chain combines TRBV2 with TRBJ1-1, with TRBD1 matching 8 bases. From germline, CDR1 is SNHLY and CDR2 FYNNEI. J was trimmed by 10 bases and V by 6 bases; bases with no gene match: 10. This CDR3 contains 13 residues. The CDR3 is CASRVGTGTLAFF. The DNA for the CDR3 is TGTGCCAGCAGGGTCGGGACAGGCACCTTAGCTTTCTTT.

This rearrangement joins TRBV28 to TRBJ2-5, with 7 bases that match TRBD2. After removal of 6 bases from V and 4 bases from J, the junction contained 8 bases not matched to a gene. CDR1 and CDR2 from the germline V gene are MDHEN and SYDVKM. This CDR3 has 14 amino acids. The CDR3 bases are TGTGCCAGCAGCTCCTGGTCGGGAGGAGAGACCCAGTACTTC. This translates into CASSSWSGGETQYF.

The chain combines TRBV7-6 with TRBJ1-1; D may be TRBD1 (5 bases). The V and J ends lost 5 bases and 7 bases respectively, with 26 bases between them. The CDR3 runs 17 residues. Germline V gene sequence: CDR1 SGHVS, CDR2 FNYEAQ. CDR3 coding DNA: TGTGCCAGCAGCGGGGGGAAAGACGGGGTCTATTCCGATGAAGCTTTCTTT. This sequence encodes CASSGGKDGVYSDEAFF.

The V gene is TRBV13, the J gene TRBJ1-6; TRBD1 agrees at 8 bases. Germline CDR1 PRHDT, CDR2 FYEKMQ (reference sequence). V lost 2 bases and J lost 6; bases outside the gene matches: 6. The CDR3 is 16 amino acids. The DNA for the CDR3 is TGTGCCAGCAGCTTATTTGGACAGGGAGGTAATTCACCCCTCCACTTT. Translating gives CASSLFGQGGNSPLHF.